The 18 T cell receptor beta chains reported below all come from one sample, sequenced in a study of spatial heterogeneity in lung cancer. Stated time point: sample taken at primary tumor resection. Unsorted samples of tumor, nontumor lung or frozen PBMC had their whole RNA sequenced. TCRdb recomputed calls from the 5' RACE reads with MiXCR, one row per CDR3 protein. In the table there are tens of thousands of distinct CDR3 sequences, roughly 4.5% of which are singletons. The specimen comprised PBMCs, sampled at surgery. These receptors all stem from a male donor with early-stage non-small cell lung cancer.

This clonotype has more than one count but fewer than ten. The chain links TRBV12-3 or TRBV12-4 to TRBJ1-6, with D possibly TRBD1 on 5 matching bases. Trimming pared 2 bases from V and 7 bases from J, leaving 9 bases between. The CDR3 contains 14 residues. The CDR3 nucleotides read TGTGCCAGCAGTTTAAGGGCAGGGAATTCACCCCTCCACTTT. Residues: CASSLRAGNSPLHF.

The table lists this clonotype with many counts. This rearrangement joins TRBV10-3 to TRBJ2-4; tentatively, D is TRBD2 (6 bases). The CDR3 consists of 12 residues. Per germline, CDR1 ENHRY and CDR2 SYGVKD. V gave up 11 bases and J gave up 11 bases, with 19 bases separating them. The CDR3 loop is CAASGTSDLQYF. As DNA, the CDR3 is TGTGCCGCCTCCGGGACTTCTGACCTTCAGTACTTC.

The table lists this clonotype with many counts. The chain joins TRBV4-2 to TRBJ2-5; 10 nucleotides line up with TRBD2. The CDR3 is made up of 19 amino acids. The V segment lost 1 base and the J segment 7 bases; nucleotides outside the gene matches: 18. Looked up from germline, CDR1 is LGHNA and CDR2 is YNFKEQ. The CDR3 is CASSQASGGRFLPLGTQYF. In nucleotides, the CDR3 is TGTGCCAGCAGCCAAGCTAGCGGGGGCCGCTTCCTCCCCTTGGGGACCCAGTACTTC.

Ten or more counts support this clonotype. V gene TRBV7-3 combines with J gene TRBJ2-4; TRBD1 agrees at 10 bases. The CDR3 has 16 residues. Germline V lookup: CDR1 SGHTA, CDR2 FQGTGA. After removal of 5 bases from V and 1 base from J, the junction contained 5 bases not matched to a gene. CDR3 DNA sequence: TGTGCCAGCAGCACCGGGACAGGGGAGGCCAAAAACATTCAGTACTTC. Translating gives CASSTGTGEAKNIQYF.

There are many counts of this clonotype. The chain links TRBV20-1 to TRBJ1-1; D is unresolved. Germline V gives CDR1 DFQATT, CDR2 SNEGSKA (reference sequence). With 4 bases removed from V and 1 base from J, the gap between germline ends came to 16 bases. CDR3 size: 15 residues. As DNA, the CDR3 is TGCAGTGCTACCCGACCCGGCGGCTCGAACACTGAAGCTTTCTTT. Its protein product is CSATRPGGSNTEAFF.

This clonotype was seen ten or more times. The chain recombines TRBV4-1 with TRBJ2-7, with 7 bases aligning to TRBD2. V lost 0 bases, J lost 1 base, and 18 bases stayed unmatched. Germline V gene lookup returns CDR1 MGHRA and CDR2 YSYEKL. The CDR3 covers 20 residues. The CDR3 loop is CASSQDSGSSVRGGSYEQYF. CDR3 sequence (DNA): TGCGCCAGCAGCCAAGACTCAGGATCCTCAGTGCGCGGGGGATCCTACGAGCAGTACTTC.

This clonotype came up many times. V gene TRBV5-1 combines with J gene TRBJ2-2, with D tentatively TRBD1 (6 bases). The CDR3 runs to 16 residues. Trimming left V 1 base short and J 3 bases short, with 13 bases between. Per germline, CDR1 SGHRS and CDR2 YFSETQ. The CDR3 DNA is TGCGCCAGCAGCTTGTCAAGGGGGACGGACACCGGGGAGCTGTTTTTT. Translated: CASSLSRGTDTGELFF.

At least ten counts were recorded for this clonotype. The J gene is TRBJ1-1, the V gene TRBV5-1; TRBD1 matches 7 bases. In germline, CDR1 is SGHRS, CDR2 YFSETQ. This CDR3 has 15 residues. Trimming removed 5 bases from V and 1 base from J; junction bases left unmatched: 8. The CDR3 here is CASRSRDSSNTEAFF. CDR3 nucleotide sequence: TGCGCCAGCAGATCCCGGGACAGTTCGAACACTGAAGCTTTCTTT.

This clonotype was observed many times. J is TRBJ2-5 and V is TRBV18; D perhaps matches TRBD1 (7 bases). Trimming removed 3 bases from V and 4 bases from J, with 15 bases in between. The CDR3 length is 15 residues. The germline gives CDR1 KGHSH, CDR2 LQKENI. The CDR3 region has the DNA TGTGCCAGCTCACCCAGTCGTCAGGGGGGAGAGACCCAGTACTTC. Protein product: CASSPSRQGGETQYF.

The table lists this clonotype with many counts. The V call is TRBV27, the J call TRBJ2-2; no reliable D call. The CDR3 length is 13 residues. CDR1 is MNHEY and CDR2 is SMNVEV in the germline V gene (reference sequence). Trimming removed 5 bases from V and 6 bases from J, with 10 bases in between. The CDR3 loop reads CASSPPGAGELFF. The CDR3, as DNA: TGTGCCAGCAGTCCCCCGGGCGCCGGGGAGCTGTTTTTT.

This clonotype was recorded many times. The rearrangement joins TRBV7-3 to TRBJ2-1, with TRBD2 matching 12 bases. The CDR3 contains 17 residues. J gave up 0 bases and V 5 bases, and 5 bases lay outside the gene matches. Per germline, CDR1 SGHTA and CDR2 FQGTGA. CDR3 sequence reads: CASSPGLAGPSYNEQFF. The DNA for the CDR3 is TGTGCCAGCAGCCCCGGACTAGCGGGGCCCTCCTACAATGAGCAGTTCTTC.

This clonotype was seen repeatedly, ten times or more. The genes are TRBV7-2 and TRBJ2-3; TRBD2 aligns across 7 bases. Germline CDR1 SGHTA, CDR2 FQGNSA. After removal of 5 bases from V and 2 bases from J, the junction contained 10 bases not matched to a gene. The CDR3 runs 16 residues. The CDR3 DNA follows: TGTGCCAGCAGCCGCACTAGCGTATATTACACAGATACGCAGTATTTT. Protein sequence: CASSRTSVYYTDTQYF.

The sample holds many counts of this clonotype. The chain has TRBV25-1 and TRBJ1-2; TRBD1 matches 8 bases. The V gene end was trimmed by 8 bases and the J gene end by 5 bases; junction bases not matched to a gene: 7. The CDR3 is 13 amino acids. CDR1 is MGHDK, CDR2 SYGVNS, per germline. CDR3 DNA sequence: TGTGCCAGCCGTCAGGGGGCCGGATATGGCTACACCTTC. Amino acids: CASRQGAGYGYTF.

This chain connects TRBV30 to TRBJ1-6, with a weak D call TRBD1 (6 bases). This CDR3 has 13 amino acids. Trimming pared 5 bases from V and 7 bases from J, leaving 12 bases between. Germline CDR1 is GTSNPN and CDR2 is SVGIG (reference sequence). This chain's CDR3 is CAWGKGGNSPLHF. The CDR3 nucleotides read TGTGCCTGGGGAAAAGGGGGAAATTCACCCCTCCACTTT. Looking up the rest from reference TRBV30 and TRBJ1-6 gives the full variable domain: SQTIHQWPATLVQPVGSPLSLECTVEGTSNPNLYWYRQAAGRGLQLLFYSVGIGQISSEVPQNLSASRPQDRQFILSSKKLLLSDSGFYLCAWGKGGNSPLHFGNGTRLTVT.

This clonotype was detected ten times or more. This sequence joins TRBV7-3 and TRBJ2-3, with 7 bases aligning to TRBD1. Germline trimming cut 2 bases from V and 9 bases from J; bases unmatched to any gene: 17. CDR1 and CDR2 from the germline V gene are SGHTA and FQGTGA. The CDR3 covers 17 residues. The CDR3 DNA sequence: TGTGCCAGCAGCTTATCTAGGCCAGGGGGATCTACGGGAACGCAGTATTTT. Translation: CASSLSRPGGSTGTQYF.

This clonotype was seen repeatedly, ten times or more. The chain recombines TRBV12-3 or TRBV12-4 with TRBJ1-2; D gene unclear. The V and J ends lost 2 bases and 6 bases respectively, with 16 bases between them. This CDR3 comprises 15 residues. The CDR3 nucleotides are TGTGCCAGCAGTTTAACTCATACTCCACGCAATGGCTACACCTTC. Translated, it gives CASSLTHTPRNGYTF.

This clonotype was observed at least ten times. This rearrangement joins TRBV19 to TRBJ2-1, with 8 bases aligning to TRBD2. Germline lookup yields CDR1 LNHDA and CDR2 SQIVND (reference sequence). This CDR3 is 16 amino acids long. V dropped 3 bases and J dropped 7; count of bases not matched to a gene: 11. CDR3 coding DNA: TGTGCCAGTAGTATTGGCGGGCTAGCGGGTCTGAATGAGCAGTTCTTC. This encodes CASSIGGLAGLNEQFF.

V and J are TRBV5-6 and TRBJ2-5, with D perhaps matching TRBD1 or TRBD2 (5 bases each). Per the germline V gene, CDR1 is SGHDT and CDR2 is YYEEEE. V lost 1 base to trimming and J lost 4 bases, with 11 bases between them. The CDR3 consists of 14 residues. DNA of the CDR3: TGTGCCAGCAGCTTGACTAGTGGGGCAGAGACCCAGTACTTC. This translates into CASSLTSGAETQYF.